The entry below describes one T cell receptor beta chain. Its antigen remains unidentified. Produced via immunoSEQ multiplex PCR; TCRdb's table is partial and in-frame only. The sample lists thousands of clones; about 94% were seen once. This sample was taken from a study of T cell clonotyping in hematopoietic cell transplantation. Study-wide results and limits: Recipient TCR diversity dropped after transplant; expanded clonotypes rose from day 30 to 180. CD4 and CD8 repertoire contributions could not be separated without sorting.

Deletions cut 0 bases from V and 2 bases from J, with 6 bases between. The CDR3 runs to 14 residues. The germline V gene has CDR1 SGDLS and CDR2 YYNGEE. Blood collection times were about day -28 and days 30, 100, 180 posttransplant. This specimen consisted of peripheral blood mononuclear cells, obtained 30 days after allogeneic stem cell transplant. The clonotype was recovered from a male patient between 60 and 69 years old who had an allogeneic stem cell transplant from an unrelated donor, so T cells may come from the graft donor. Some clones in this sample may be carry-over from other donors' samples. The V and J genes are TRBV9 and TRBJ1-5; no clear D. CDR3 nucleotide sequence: TGTGCCAGCAGCGTAGGGCTAGGCAATCAGCCCCAGCATTTT. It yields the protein CASSVGLGNQPQHF.